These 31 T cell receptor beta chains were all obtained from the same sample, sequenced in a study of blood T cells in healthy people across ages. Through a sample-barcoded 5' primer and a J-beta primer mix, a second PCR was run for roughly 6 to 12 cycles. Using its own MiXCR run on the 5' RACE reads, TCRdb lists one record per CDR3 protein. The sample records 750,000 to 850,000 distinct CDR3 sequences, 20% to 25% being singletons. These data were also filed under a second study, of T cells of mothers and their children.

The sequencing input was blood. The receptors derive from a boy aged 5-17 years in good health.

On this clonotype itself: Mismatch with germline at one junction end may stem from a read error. The CDR3 nucleotides are TGCGCCAGCACCCCCATACATATACCCGGGACAGGGGTCTCCTACAAGCAGTACTTC. This encodes CASTPIHIPGTGVSYKQYF. The chain is built from TRBV5-1 and TRBJ2-7; 10 nucleotides match TRBD1. This CDR3 spans 19 amino acids. The germline CDR1 and CDR2 sequences are SGHRS and YFSETQ.

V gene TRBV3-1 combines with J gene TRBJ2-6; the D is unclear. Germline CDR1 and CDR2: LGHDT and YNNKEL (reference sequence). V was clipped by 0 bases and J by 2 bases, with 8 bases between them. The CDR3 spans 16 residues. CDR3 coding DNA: TGTGCCAGCAGCCAAGATCCGGTTGCTGGGGCCAACGTCCTGACTTTC. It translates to CASSQDPVAGANVLTF.

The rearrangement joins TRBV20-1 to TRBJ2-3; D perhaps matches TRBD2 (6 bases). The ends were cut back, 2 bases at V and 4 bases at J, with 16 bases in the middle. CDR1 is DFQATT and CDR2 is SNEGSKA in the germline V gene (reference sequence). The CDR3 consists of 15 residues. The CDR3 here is CSARFPLSSADTQYF. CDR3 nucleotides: TGCAGTGCTAGATTCCCACTCTCTAGCGCAGATACGCAGTATTTT.

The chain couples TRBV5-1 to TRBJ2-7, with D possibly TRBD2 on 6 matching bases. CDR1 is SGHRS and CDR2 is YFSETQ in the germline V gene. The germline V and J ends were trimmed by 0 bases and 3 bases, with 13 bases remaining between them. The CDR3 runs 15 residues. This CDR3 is CASSLDSSVFYEQYF. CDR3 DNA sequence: TGCGCCAGCAGCTTGGACTCTAGCGTGTTCTACGAGCAGTACTTC.

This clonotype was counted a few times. The DNA of the CDR3 is TGTGCCAGCAGATCCGGGACAGGGACCTACGAGCAGTACTTC. Amino acid sequence: CASRSGTGTYEQYF. J is TRBJ2-7 and V is TRBV5-5; 9 bases are a match to TRBD1. The CDR3 is made up of 14 amino acids. The germline gives CDR1 SGHKS, CDR2 YYEKEE (reference sequence). V dropped 5 bases and J dropped 2; count of bases not matched to a gene: 5.

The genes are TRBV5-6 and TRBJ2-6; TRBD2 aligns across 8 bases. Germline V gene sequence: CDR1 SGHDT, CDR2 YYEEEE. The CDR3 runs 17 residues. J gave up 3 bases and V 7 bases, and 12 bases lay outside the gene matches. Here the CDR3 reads CASGPIGGADGANVLTF. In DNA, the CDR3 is TGTGCCAGCGGCCCTATCGGGGGGGCGGATGGGGCCAACGTCCTGACTTTC.

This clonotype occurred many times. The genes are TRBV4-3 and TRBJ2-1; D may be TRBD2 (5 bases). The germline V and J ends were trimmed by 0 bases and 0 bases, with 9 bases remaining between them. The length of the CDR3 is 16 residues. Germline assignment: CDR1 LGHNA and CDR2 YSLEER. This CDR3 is CASSQERAVSYNEQFF. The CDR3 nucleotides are TGCGCCAGCAGCCAAGAAAGAGCGGTCTCCTACAATGAGCAGTTCTTC.

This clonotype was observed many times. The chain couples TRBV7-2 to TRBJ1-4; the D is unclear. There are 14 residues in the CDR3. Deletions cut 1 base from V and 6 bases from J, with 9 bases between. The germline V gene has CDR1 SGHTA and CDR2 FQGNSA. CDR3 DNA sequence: TGTGCCAGCAGCTTAGTTGTGGCTGATGAAAAACTGTTTTTT. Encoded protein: CASSLVVADEKLFF. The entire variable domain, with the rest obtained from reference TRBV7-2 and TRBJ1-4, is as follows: GAGVSQSPSNKVTEKGKDVELRCDPISGHTALYWYRQSLGQGLEFLIYFQGNSAPDKSGLPSDRFSAERTGGSVSTLTIQRTQQEDSAVYLCASSLVVADEKLFFGSGTQLSVL.

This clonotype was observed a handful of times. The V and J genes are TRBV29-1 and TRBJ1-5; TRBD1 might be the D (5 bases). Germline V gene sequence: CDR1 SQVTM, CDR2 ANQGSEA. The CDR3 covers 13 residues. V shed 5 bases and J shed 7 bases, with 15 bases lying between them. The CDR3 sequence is CSVREQGNQPQHF. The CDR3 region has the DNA TGCAGCGTTAGGGAGCAGGGTAACCAGCCCCAGCATTTT.

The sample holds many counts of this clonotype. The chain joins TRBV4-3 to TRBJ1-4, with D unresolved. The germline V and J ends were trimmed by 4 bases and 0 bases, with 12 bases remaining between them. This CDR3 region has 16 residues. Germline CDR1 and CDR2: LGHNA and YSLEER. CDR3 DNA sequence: TGCGCCAGCAGCCTGGGCAGGAAAACAACTAATGAAAAACTGTTTTTT. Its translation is CASSLGRKTTNEKLFF.

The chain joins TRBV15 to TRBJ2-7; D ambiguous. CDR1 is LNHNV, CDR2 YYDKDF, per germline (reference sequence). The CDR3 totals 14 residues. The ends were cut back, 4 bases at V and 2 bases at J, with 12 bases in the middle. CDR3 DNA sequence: TGTGCCACCAGCACTCCCTACAAGCCCTACGAGCAGTACTTC. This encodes CATSTPYKPYEQYF.

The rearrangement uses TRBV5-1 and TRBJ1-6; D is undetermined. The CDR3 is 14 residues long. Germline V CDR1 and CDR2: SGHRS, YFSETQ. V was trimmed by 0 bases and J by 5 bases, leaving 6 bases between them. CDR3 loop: CASSLGADNSPLHF. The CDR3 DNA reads TGCGCCAGCAGCTTGGGAGCAGATAATTCACCCCTCCACTTT.

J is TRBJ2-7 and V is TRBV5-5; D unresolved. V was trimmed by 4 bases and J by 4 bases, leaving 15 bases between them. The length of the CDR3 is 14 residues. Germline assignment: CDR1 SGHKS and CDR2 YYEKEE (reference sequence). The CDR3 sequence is CASSGYYGEYEQYF. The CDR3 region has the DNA TGTGCCAGCAGCGGGTACTACGGAGAATACGAGCAGTACTTC.

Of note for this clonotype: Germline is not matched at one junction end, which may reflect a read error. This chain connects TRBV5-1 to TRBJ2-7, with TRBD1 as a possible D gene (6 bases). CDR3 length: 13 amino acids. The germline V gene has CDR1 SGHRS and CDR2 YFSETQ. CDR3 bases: TGCGCCAGCAGCTTTGGACAGAGCTACGAGCGGTACTTC. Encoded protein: CASSFGQSYERYF.

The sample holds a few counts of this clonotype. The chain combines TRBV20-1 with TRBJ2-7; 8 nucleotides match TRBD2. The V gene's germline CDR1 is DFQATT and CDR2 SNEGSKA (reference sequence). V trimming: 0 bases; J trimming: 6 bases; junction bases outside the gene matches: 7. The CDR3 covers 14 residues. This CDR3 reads CSARDSSGRLEQYF. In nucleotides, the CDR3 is TGCAGTGCTAGAGATTCAAGCGGGAGACTCGAGCAGTACTTC.

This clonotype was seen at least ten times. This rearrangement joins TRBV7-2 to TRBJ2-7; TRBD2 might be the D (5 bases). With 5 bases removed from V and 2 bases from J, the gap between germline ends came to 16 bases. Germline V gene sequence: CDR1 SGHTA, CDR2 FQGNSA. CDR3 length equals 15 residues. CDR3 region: CASSHSPGTTYEQYF. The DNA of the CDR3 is TGTGCCAGCAGCCACAGTCCGGGAACGACCTACGAGCAGTACTTC. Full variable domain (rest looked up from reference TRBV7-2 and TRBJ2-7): GAGVSQSPSNKVTEKGKDVELRCDPISGHTALYWYRQSLGQGLEFLIYFQGNSAPDKSGLPSDRFSAERTGGSVSTLTIQRTQQEDSAVYLCASSHSPGTTYEQYFGPGTRLTVT.

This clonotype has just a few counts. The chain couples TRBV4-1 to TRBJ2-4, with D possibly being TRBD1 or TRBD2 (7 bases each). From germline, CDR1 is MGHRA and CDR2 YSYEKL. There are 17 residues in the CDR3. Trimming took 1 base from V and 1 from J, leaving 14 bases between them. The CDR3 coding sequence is TGCGCCAGCAGCCAAGTAAGGGAGGGGGCGGCCAAAAACATTCAGTACTTC. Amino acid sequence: CASSQVREGAAKNIQYF.

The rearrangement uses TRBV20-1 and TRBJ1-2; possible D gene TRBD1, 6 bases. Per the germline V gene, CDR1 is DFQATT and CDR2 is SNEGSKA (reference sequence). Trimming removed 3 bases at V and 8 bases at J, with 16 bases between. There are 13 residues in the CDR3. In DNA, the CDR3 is TGCAGTGCTAGGGGTGGGGGGGCAGGAGGCTACACCTTC. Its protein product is CSARGGGAGGYTF.

The CDR3 is CASSLVIGTAQETQYF. The DNA of the CDR3 is TGTGCCAGCAGTTTAGTTATCGGGACGGCCCAAGAGACCCAGTACTTC. The chain couples TRBV12-3 or TRBV12-4 to TRBJ2-5, with D possibly being TRBD1 or TRBD2 (5 bases each). V shed 1 base and J shed 1 base, with 13 bases lying between them. The CDR3 has 16 residues.

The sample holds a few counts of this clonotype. The CDR3 region is CASSLVWTGDYGYTF. In DNA, the CDR3 is TGTGCCAGCAGTTTGGTTTGGACAGGGGACTATGGCTACACCTTC. The chain couples TRBV12-3 or TRBV12-4 to TRBJ1-2; 9 positions match TRBD1. The CDR3 has 15 amino acids. V dropped 3 bases and J dropped 3; count of bases not matched to a gene: 5.

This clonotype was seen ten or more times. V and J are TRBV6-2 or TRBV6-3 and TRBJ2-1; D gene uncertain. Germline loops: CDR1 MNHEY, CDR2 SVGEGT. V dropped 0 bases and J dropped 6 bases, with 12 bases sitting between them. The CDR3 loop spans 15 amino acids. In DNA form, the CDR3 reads TGTGCCAGCAGTTACTCCTCGGTGCCCTTCAATGAGCAGTTCTTC. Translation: CASSYSSVPFNEQFF.

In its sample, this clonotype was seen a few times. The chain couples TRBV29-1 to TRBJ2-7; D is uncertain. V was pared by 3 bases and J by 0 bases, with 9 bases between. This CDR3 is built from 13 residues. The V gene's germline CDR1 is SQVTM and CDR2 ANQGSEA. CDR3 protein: CSVDVSDSYEQYF. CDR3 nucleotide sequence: TGCAGCGTTGATGTAAGCGACTCCTACGAGCAGTACTTC.

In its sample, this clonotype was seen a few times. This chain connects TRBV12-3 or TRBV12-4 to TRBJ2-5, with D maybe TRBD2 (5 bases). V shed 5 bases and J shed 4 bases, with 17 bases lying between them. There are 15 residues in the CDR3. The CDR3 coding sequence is TGTGCCAGCAGTCCCGGACGGGGAGTTGGAGAGACCCAGTACTTC. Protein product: CASSPGRGVGETQYF.

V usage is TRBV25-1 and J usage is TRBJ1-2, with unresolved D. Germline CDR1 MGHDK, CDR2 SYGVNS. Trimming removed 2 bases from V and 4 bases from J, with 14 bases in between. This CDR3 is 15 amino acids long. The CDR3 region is CASSELDGSSYGYTF. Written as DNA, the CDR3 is TGTGCCAGCAGTGAACTGGACGGAAGCAGCTATGGCTACACCTTC.

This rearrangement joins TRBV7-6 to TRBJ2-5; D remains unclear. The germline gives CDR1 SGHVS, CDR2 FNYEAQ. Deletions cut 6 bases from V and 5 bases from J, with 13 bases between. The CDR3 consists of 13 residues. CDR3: CASRGSSYETQYF. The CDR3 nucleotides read TGTGCCAGCAGAGGTTCCAGTTATGAGACCCAGTACTTC.

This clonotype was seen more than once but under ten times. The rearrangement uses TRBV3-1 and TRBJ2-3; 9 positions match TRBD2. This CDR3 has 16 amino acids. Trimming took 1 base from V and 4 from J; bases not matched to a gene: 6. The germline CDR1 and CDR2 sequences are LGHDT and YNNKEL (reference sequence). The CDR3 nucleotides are TGTGCCAGCAGCCAAGTCTCTAGCGGGGACCCAGATACGCAGTATTTT. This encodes CASSQVSSGDPDTQYF.

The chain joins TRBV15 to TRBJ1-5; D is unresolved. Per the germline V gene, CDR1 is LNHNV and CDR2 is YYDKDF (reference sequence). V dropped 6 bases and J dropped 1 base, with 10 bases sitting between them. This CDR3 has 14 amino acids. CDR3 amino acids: CATREEGSNQPQHF. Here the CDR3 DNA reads TGTGCCACCAGAGAAGAGGGAAGCAATCAGCCCCAGCATTTT. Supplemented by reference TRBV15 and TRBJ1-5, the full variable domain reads DAMVIQNPRYQVTQFGKPVTLSCSQTLNHNVMYWYQQKSSQAPKLLFHYYDKDFNNEADTPDNFQSRRPNTSFCFLDIRSPGLGDTAMYLCATREEGSNQPQHFGDGTRLSIL.

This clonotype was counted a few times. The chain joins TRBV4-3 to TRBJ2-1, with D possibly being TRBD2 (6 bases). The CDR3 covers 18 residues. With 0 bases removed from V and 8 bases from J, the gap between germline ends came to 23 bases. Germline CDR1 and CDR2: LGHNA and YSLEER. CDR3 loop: CASSQDGPGVADSDEQFF. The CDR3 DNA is TGCGCCAGCAGCCAAGATGGCCCCGGGGTAGCGGACTCCGATGAGCAGTTCTTC.

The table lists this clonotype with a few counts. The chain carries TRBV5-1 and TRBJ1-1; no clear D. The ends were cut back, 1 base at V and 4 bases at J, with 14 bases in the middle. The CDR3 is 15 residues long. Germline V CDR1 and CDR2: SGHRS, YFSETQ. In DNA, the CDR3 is TGCGCCAGCAGCTTGATAAGTACCGGGAGCACTGAAGCTTTCTTT. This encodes CASSLISTGSTEAFF. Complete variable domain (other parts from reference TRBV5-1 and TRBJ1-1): KAGVTQTPRYLIKTRGQQVTLSCSPISGHRSVSWYQQTPGQGLQFLFEYFSETQRNKGNFPGRFSGRQFSNSRSEMNVSTLELGDSALYLCASSLISTGSTEAFFGQGTRLTVV.

The CDR3 loop reads CSASGTVQETQYF. The CDR3 DNA follows: TGCAGCGCTTCCGGGACTGTACAAGAGACCCAGTACTTC. This chain links TRBV29-1 with TRBJ2-5, with D possibly TRBD2 on 6 matching bases. The CDR3 consists of 13 residues. The germline CDR1 and CDR2 sequences are SQVTM and ANQGSEA. Trimming shortened V by 7 bases and J by 2 bases, and 14 bases separated the two germline ends.

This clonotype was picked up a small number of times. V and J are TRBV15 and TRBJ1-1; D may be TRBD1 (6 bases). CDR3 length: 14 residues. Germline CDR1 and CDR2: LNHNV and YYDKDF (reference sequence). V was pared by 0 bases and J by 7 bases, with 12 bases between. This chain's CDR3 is CATSRDGGQGEAFF. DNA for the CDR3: TGTGCCACCAGCAGAGATGGGGGGCAGGGTGAAGCTTTCTTT.